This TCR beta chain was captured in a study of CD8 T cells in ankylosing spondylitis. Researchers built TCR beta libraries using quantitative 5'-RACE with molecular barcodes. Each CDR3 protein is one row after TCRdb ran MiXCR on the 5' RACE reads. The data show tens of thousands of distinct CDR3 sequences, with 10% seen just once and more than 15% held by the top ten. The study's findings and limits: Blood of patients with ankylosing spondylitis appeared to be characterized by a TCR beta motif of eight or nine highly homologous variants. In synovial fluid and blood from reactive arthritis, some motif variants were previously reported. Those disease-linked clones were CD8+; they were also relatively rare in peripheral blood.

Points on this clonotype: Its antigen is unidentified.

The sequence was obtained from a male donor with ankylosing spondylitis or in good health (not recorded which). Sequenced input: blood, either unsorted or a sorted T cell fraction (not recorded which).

The CDR3 protein is CASSEGLRASGSGEQYF. CDR3 DNA sequence: TGTGCCAGCAGTGAAGGTCTGCGGGCTAGCGGGAGCGGTGAGCAGTACTTC. The chain is built from TRBV6-1 and TRBJ2-7; TRBD2 aligns across 10 bases. Germline assignment: CDR1 MNHNS and CDR2 SASEGT. The trim removed 1 base at V and 7 bases at J, leaving 13 bases unmatched. The CDR3 is 17 residues long.